The present TCR beta chain was sequenced within a study of blood T cell repertoires in COVID-19. The wider study: Both acute and convalescent COVID-19 samples were obtained from the United States, Italy and Spain. In each case, the material was cDNA or gDNA derived from T cells, B-cell-depleted T cells, or PBMCs.

Per the authors' pipeline: How many nucleated cells were present was estimated from reference gene primer amplification. The protocol was immunoSEQ multiplex PCR, while the TCRdb copy is restricted to in-frame clones and leaves out a portion. The DNA was the basis for D and trimming; V, J and clone size are from that table. Of more than 300,000 clones detected, about nine tenths appear once; the ten largest clones hold just under 6.5%. V lost 3 bases to trimming and J lost 2 bases, with 8 bases between them. The length of the CDR3 is 15 residues. Germline V gene sequence: CDR1 SGHTA, CDR2 FQGNSA. Seattle's cohort entered during active infection and was followed longitudinally.

The origin of this receptor is a woman aged 50 to 65 with COVID-19, enrolled during active disease. The genes are TRBV7-2 and TRBJ2-6, with D tentatively TRBD2 (5 bases). The sequencing input was peripheral blood. The CDR3 nucleotides read TGTGCCAGCAGCTTGCTAGCAGCTGGGGCCAACGTCCTGACTTTC. Protein sequence: CASSLLAAGANVLTF.